This T cell receptor (beta chain) is drawn from a study of blood T cell repertoires in COVID-19. Sequencing was performed with immunoSEQ multiplex PCR; in TCRdb, only in-frame clones are kept and a portion is missing. The table lists approximately 14,000 clones, around four fifths of them singletons, with about a sixth in the top ten. Input material: peripheral blood. This TCR derives from a man in his forties with active or convalescent COVID-19.

The CDR3 sequence is CASSSVDRAKSEQYF. The CDR3 nucleotides read TGTGCCAGCAGTTCCGTCGACAGGGCGAAGTCCGAGCAGTACTTC. This sequence joins TRBV6-1 and TRBJ2-7; 7 bases align to TRBD1. V was clipped by 5 bases and J by 6 bases; unmatched bases: 13. Germline V gene lookup returns CDR1 MNHNS and CDR2 SASEGT. There are 15 residues in the CDR3.